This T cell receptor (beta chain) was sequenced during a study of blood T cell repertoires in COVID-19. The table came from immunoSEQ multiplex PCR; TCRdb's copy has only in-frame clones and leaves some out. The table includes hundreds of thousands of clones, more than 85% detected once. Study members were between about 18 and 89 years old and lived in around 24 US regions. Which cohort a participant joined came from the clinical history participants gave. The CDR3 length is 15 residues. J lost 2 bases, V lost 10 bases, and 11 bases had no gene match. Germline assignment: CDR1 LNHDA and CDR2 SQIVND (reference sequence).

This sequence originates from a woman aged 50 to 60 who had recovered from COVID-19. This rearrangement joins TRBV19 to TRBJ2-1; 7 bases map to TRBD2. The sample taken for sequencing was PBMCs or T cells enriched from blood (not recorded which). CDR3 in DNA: TGTGCCACCAGTATCCAGCGGGGTGCCTACAATGAGCAGTTCTTC. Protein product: CATSIQRGAYNEQFF.